The clone carrying this T cell receptor (beta chain) has only one observation. The data stem from a study of blood T cell repertoires in COVID-19. Study in general: Sites in the United States, Italy and Spain provided acute and convalescent COVID-19 samples. PBMCs, B-cell-depleted T cells, or T cells were the source of the cDNA or gDNA that made up the material.

Germline values: CDR1 MNHEY, CDR2 SVGAGI. This CDR3 is 12 amino acids long. Trimming removed 11 bases from V and 5 bases from J, with 14 bases in between. Profiling relied on immunoSEQ multiplex PCR, and the TCRdb table lists in-frame clones only, not all of them. The sample lists 150,000 or so clones, about 83% seen once, with more than 1.5% in the top ten. The specimen sequenced was peripheral blood. This sequence originates from a human donor in a cohort sampled during active COVID-19. The chain carries TRBV6-5 and TRBJ2-3; TRBD1 might be the D (5 bases). DNA for the CDR3: TGTGCCGCCCAGGGCACGGGAGATACGCAGTATTTT. Amino acids: CAAQGTGDTQYF.